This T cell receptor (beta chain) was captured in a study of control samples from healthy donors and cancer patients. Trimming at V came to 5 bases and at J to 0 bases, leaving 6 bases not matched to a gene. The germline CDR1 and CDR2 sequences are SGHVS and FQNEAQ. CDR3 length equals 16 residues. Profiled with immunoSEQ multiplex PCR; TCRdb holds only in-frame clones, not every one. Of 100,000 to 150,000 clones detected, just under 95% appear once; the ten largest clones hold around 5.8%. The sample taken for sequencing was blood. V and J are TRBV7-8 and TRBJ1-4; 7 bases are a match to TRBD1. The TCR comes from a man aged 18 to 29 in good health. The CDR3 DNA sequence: TGTGCCAGCAGCCGAGCCGGGACAGCAACTAATGAAAAACTGTTTTTT. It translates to CASSRAGTATNEKLFF. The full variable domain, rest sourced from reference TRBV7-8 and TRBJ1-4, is GAGVSQSPRYKVAKRGQDVALRCDPISGHVSLFWYQQALGQGPEFLTYFQNEAQLDKSGLPSDRFFAERPEGSVSTLKIQRTQQEDSAVYLCASSRAGTATNEKLFFGSGTQLSVL.